Here is one T cell receptor beta chain with its context. There are 15 residues in the CDR3. V lost 1 base to trimming and J lost 1 base, with 10 bases between them. From germline, CDR1 is LGHNA and CDR2 YSLEER. The sample originates from a study of technical replicates of blood from a few donors. TCRdb keeps only in-frame clones here, not all; method: immunoSEQ multiplex PCR. The sample includes 30,000 to 40,000 clones, roughly nine tenths of them seen just once. The chain couples TRBV4-3 to TRBJ1-1, with D unresolved. The TCR was taken from a human donor in good health. Some clones in this sample may be carry-over from other donors' samples. The sequenced sample was PBMCs. The CDR3 nucleotides read TGCGCCAGCAGCCAAGTCGCAACAGAGAACACTGAAGCTTTCTTT. It codes for CASSQVATENTEAFF.